One and the same sample provided the 10 T cell receptor beta chains below, sequenced in a study of blood T cell repertoires in COVID-19. TCRdb's copy holds only in-frame clones and misses some; the assay was immunoSEQ multiplex PCR. The sample has under 200,000 clones, approximately 86% seen once; the top ten hold 9.8%. Sequencing used peripheral blood. The receptors here all came from a woman aged 80 or over with acute or convalescent COVID-19.

The V and J genes are TRBV6-5 and TRBJ1-2; D may be TRBD1 (6 bases). The CDR3 extends over 14 amino acids. In germline, CDR1 is MNHEY, CDR2 SVGAGI. V lost 11 bases to trimming and J lost 4 bases, with 20 bases between them. CDR3: CAARGGGDIYGYTF. CDR3 nucleotides: TGTGCCGCCCGAGGAGGTGGGGACATCTATGGCTACACCTTC.

CDR3 region: CATSDLGTSGGQETQYF. The CDR3 bases are TGTGCCACCAGTGATTTGGGCACTAGCGGGGGTCAGGAGACCCAGTACTTC. This chain uses TRBV24-1 with TRBJ2-5; 11 positions match TRBD2. V shed 0 bases and J 5 bases; nucleotides not matched to a gene: 7. The CDR3 sequence is 17 residues long. From germline, CDR1 is KGHDR and CDR2 SFDVKD.

The chain links TRBV7-2 to TRBJ2-7; tentatively, D is TRBD1 (8 bases). Germline loops: CDR1 SGHTA, CDR2 FQGNSA. CDR3 length: 15 residues. The V end lost 5 bases, the J end lost 3 bases, and 17 bases lay between the germline ends. The CDR3 nucleotides are TGTGCCAGCAGCCCAGGGGGCGGGGGCTTCTACGAGCAGTACTTC. It is translated as CASSPGGGGFYEQYF.

The chain has TRBV7-8 and TRBJ2-7, with 11 bases aligning to TRBD2. CDR1 and CDR2 from the germline V gene are SGHVS and FQNEAQ. V was pared by 5 bases and J by 4 bases, with 7 bases of the junction left unmatched. The length of the CDR3 is 15 residues. CDR3 residues: CASSGTSGGRYEQYF. DNA of the CDR3: TGTGCCAGCAGCGGAACTAGCGGGGGCAGATACGAGCAGTACTTC.

The genes are TRBV5-1 and TRBJ1-2; D uncertain. Trimming cost V 0 bases and J 8 bases, with 17 bases left between them. The CDR3 contains 15 residues. Germline values: CDR1 SGHRS, CDR2 YFSETQ. The CDR3 bases are TGCGCCAGCAGCTTGGACGGGGTAGGCTGGGGAGGCTACACCTTC. This codes for CASSLDGVGWGGYTF.

The rearrangement joins TRBV6-2 or TRBV6-3 to TRBJ2-7, with D maybe TRBD1 (5 bases). Germline V gene lookup returns CDR1 MNHEY and CDR2 SVGEGT. The CDR3 consists of 11 residues. Trimming took off 4 bases at V and 7 bases at J, with 8 bases between the two ends. CDR3 region: CASSFGQEQYF. CDR3 nucleotides: TGTGCCAGCAGTTTTGGACAAGAGCAGTACTTC.

V usage is TRBV29-1 and J usage is TRBJ2-3; 12 bases align to TRBD2. This CDR3 is built from 15 residues. Germline V CDR1 and CDR2: SQVTM, ANQGSEA. V shed 6 bases and J 4 bases; nucleotides not matched to a gene: 8. CDR3 loop: CSVAGLAGFSDTQYF. Here the CDR3 DNA reads TGCAGCGTAGCTGGACTAGCGGGGTTTTCAGATACGCAGTATTTT.

This clone turned up a few times. The chain uses TRBV6-5 and TRBJ1-1; D is undetermined. This CDR3 comprises 13 residues. CDR1 MNHEY and CDR2 SVGAGI come from the germline V gene. The V end lost 11 bases, the J end lost 2 bases, and 15 bases lay between the germline ends. The CDR3 DNA reads as TGTGCCGCCACGGCGGCAGTCAACACTGAAGCTTTCTTT. Translated: CAATAAVNTEAFF.

This clone was recorded a few times. The rearrangement links TRBV4-1 to TRBJ2-2; tentatively, D is TRBD2 (6 bases). The V end was cut by 1 base, the J end by 2 bases, with 8 bases between. CDR1 is MGHRA, CDR2 YSYEKL, per germline. The length of the CDR3 is 15 residues. As DNA, the CDR3 is TGCGCCAGCAGCCAAGCGGGAGACAACACCGGGGAGCTGTTTTTT. Translating gives CASSQAGDNTGELFF.

This clone was counted once. V and J are TRBV5-5 and TRBJ1-2; D is ambiguous. The CDR3 extends over 13 amino acids. With 1 base removed from V and 2 bases from J, the gap between germline ends came to 6 bases. CDR1 and CDR2 from the germline V gene are SGHKS and YYEKEE (reference sequence). CDR3: CASSLLINYGYTF. DNA of the CDR3: TGTGCCAGCAGCTTGCTTATCAACTATGGCTACACCTTC.